Below, one TCR beta chain is given with its context. The germline CDR1 and CDR2 sequences are MNHEY and SVGEGT. V dropped 5 bases and J dropped 5; count of bases not matched to a gene: 5. The CDR3 is 13 amino acids. This sample stems from a study of blood T cell repertoires in COVID-19. Study summary: T cells, B-cell-depleted T cells, or PBMCs supplied cDNA or gDNA.

In the authors' workflow: Reference gene primers were amplified, and this amplification served to estimate nucleated cell counts. Here immunoSEQ multiplex PCR was the method, and the copy in TCRdb shows in-frame clones only, minus some. V and J calls and clone size are as listed in that table; D and trimming were resolved from the DNA. The sample consists of around 250,000 clones, around 86% of them appearing once. Sequences were obtained from peripheral blood. This TCR came from a woman under 40 with active or convalescent COVID-19. This sequence joins TRBV6-2 or TRBV6-3 and TRBJ1-2, with 7 positions matching TRBD1. The CDR3 loop is CASSRAGGYGYTF. The CDR3 DNA follows: TGTGCCAGCAGTCGGGCAGGGGGGTATGGCTACACCTTC.